The 28 T cell receptor beta chains below come from one sample, sequenced in a study of T-cell reconstitution after alpha-beta-depleted transplantation in children. Preparation of the TCRbeta library used unique molecular identifiers. From the PCR reads, TCRdb called clonotypes with MiXCR, one entry per CDR3 protein. The sample has 300,000 to 350,000 distinct CDR3 sequences; over 20% are singletons. The sequencing used PBMCs, mostly from graft donor cells, collected 180 days after TCRalphabeta/CD19-depleted stem cell transplant. The receptors were gathered from a male patient younger than 18 who had a stem cell transplant for acute lymphoblastic leukemia, so the T cells may come from the graft donor.

This clonotype appeared once. A read error may produce the germline difference seen at one junction end. The chain combines TRBV5-1 with TRBJ2-1; no firm D call. CDR3 length: 11 residues. Germline V gene data show CDR1 as SGHRS and CDR2 as YFSETQ. The CDR3 sequence: CASSTSLEQLF. The CDR3 DNA reads TGCGCCAGCAGCACCAGCCTTGAGCAGCTCTTC.

This clonotype was seen only a few times. DNA for the CDR3: TGCAGTGCTAGGAAGGGCCCAAGGGACCAGTACTTC. Protein sequence: CSARKGPRDQYF. The V call is TRBV20-1, the J call TRBJ2-5; the D is unclear. Germline V gene data show CDR1 as DFQATT and CDR2 as SNEGSKA (reference sequence). The CDR3 runs to 12 residues. Trimming pared 3 bases from V and 10 bases from J, leaving 15 bases between.

This sequence joins TRBV7-2 and TRBJ1-2, with TRBD1 matching over 9 bases. V dropped 10 bases and J dropped 2; count of bases not matched to a gene: 5. Germline loops: CDR1 SGHTA, CDR2 FQGNSA. The CDR3 extends over 13 amino acids. The CDR3 nucleotides are TGTGCCACAAGGACAGGGGCAAACTATGGCTACACCTTC. Its protein is CATRTGANYGYTF.

This chain links TRBV12-3 or TRBV12-4 with TRBJ2-7, with 8 bases matching TRBD1. The CDR3 has 13 residues. V trimming: 5 bases; J trimming: 5 bases; junction bases outside the gene matches: 5. In DNA form, the CDR3 reads TGTGCCAGCAGTGTCGACAGGGGAAACGAGCAGTACTTC. Translated, it gives CASSVDRGNEQYF.

This clonotype showed up many times. The chain employs TRBV9 and TRBJ2-3; 8 bases match TRBD2. The CDR3 has 15 residues. The V and J ends lost 4 bases and 4 bases, in that order; junction bases with no gene match: 8. CDR1 is SGDLS and CDR2 is YYNGEE in the germline V gene. DNA for the CDR3: TGTGCCAGCAGCAAGAGGACTAGCCCGGCAGATACGCAGTATTTT. This encodes CASSKRTSPADTQYF.

The gene calls are TRBV20-1 and TRBJ2-5; tentatively, D is TRBD1 or TRBD2 (6 bases each). The CDR3 is made up of 12 amino acids. From germline, CDR1 is DFQATT and CDR2 SNEGSKA (reference sequence). Trimming took 2 bases from V and 8 from J, leaving 12 bases between them. CDR3 in amino acids: CSARKSGATQYF. As DNA, the CDR3 is TGCAGTGCTAGAAAATCGGGGGCTACCCAGTACTTC.

This rearrangement joins TRBV6-1 to TRBJ2-3; 8 bases align to TRBD1. V lost 6 bases and J lost 5; bases outside the gene matches: 10. Germline V gives CDR1 MNHNS, CDR2 SASEGT. The CDR3 extends over 15 amino acids. The CDR3 nucleotides are TGTGCCAGCAGCCGATGGACAGGGTTTGTAGATACGCAGTATTTT. As protein: CASSRWTGFVDTQYF.

This clonotype showed up just a few times. The chain employs TRBV27 and TRBJ1-2; 10 nucleotides agree with TRBD1. Germline V gene sequence: CDR1 MNHEY, CDR2 SMNVEV (reference sequence). CDR3 length equals 12 residues. The CDR3 loop is CDPGQGNYGYTF. The CDR3 bases are TGTGACCCGGGACAGGGGAACTATGGCTACACCTTC.

This clonotype showed up just a few times. The chain employs TRBV5-1 and TRBJ2-1; tentatively, D is TRBD1 (5 bases). Germline CDR1 SGHRS, CDR2 YFSETQ. V dropped 0 bases and J dropped 7 bases, with 11 bases sitting between them. CDR3 length: 14 amino acids. The CDR3 nucleotides are TGCGCCAGCAGCTTGGCTCAGGGAAGGAATGAGCAGTTCTTC. As protein: CASSLAQGRNEQFF.

The chain is built from TRBV4-1 and TRBJ2-1, with 9 bases lining up with TRBD2. This CDR3 is built from 16 residues. The ends lost 2 bases at V and 4 bases at J; junction bases unmatched: 6. Germline V gene data show CDR1 as MGHRA and CDR2 as YSYEKL. CDR3 sequence: CASSQPSGRTYNEQFF. The DNA for the CDR3 is TGCGCCAGCAGCCAACCGAGCGGGAGGACGTACAATGAGCAGTTCTTC.

This clonotype was seen only a few times. The chain has TRBV11-1 and TRBJ2-2; 7 bases are shared with TRBD2. Trimming at V came to 3 bases and at J to 2 bases, leaving 6 bases not matched to a gene. The V gene's germline CDR1 is SGHAT and CDR2 FQDESV (reference sequence). This CDR3 has 16 amino acids. The CDR3 sequence is CASSLVSGINTGELFF. The CDR3 DNA reads TGTGCCAGCAGCTTGGTGAGCGGGATTAACACCGGGGAGCTGTTTTTT.

This chain connects TRBV6-1 to TRBJ1-5; 7 bases are a match to TRBD1. V gave up 6 bases and J gave up 7 bases; unmatched junction bases: 9. The CDR3 length is 14 residues. CDR1 MNHNS and CDR2 SASEGT come from the germline V gene. CDR3: CASSLTGVEQPQHF. CDR3 sequence (DNA): TGTGCCAGCAGCCTCACAGGGGTAGAGCAGCCCCAGCATTTT.

The rearrangement joins TRBV18 to TRBJ2-5; D gene ambiguous. V lost 3 bases and J 1 base, leaving 3 bases between the germline ends. Looked up from germline, CDR1 is KGHSH and CDR2 is LQKENI. This CDR3 is 12 amino acids long. CDR3: CASSPVQETQYF. CDR3 nucleotide sequence: TGTGCCAGCTCACCTGTCCAAGAGACCCAGTACTTC.

This clonotype was observed a few times. V gene TRBV7-9 combines with J gene TRBJ1-4; 7 nucleotides match TRBD1. J lost 7 bases, V lost 5 bases, and 13 bases had no gene match. The CDR3 is 16 amino acids. Germline V gives CDR1 SEHNR, CDR2 FQNEAQ (reference sequence). Here the CDR3 reads CASSASRDRVGEKLFF. DNA of the CDR3: TGTGCCAGCAGCGCGTCCCGGGACAGAGTTGGTGAAAAACTGTTTTTT.

The CDR3 coding sequence is TGTGCCAGCAGCCAAGCTCAGGGGGGCGCAGATACGCAGTATTTT. It is translated as CASSQAQGGADTQYF. V and J are TRBV3-1 and TRBJ2-3; D is perhaps TRBD1 (7 bases). V lost 1 base to trimming and J lost 4 bases, with 12 bases between them. The length of the CDR3 is 15 residues. The germline V gene has CDR1 LGHDT and CDR2 YNNKEL (reference sequence).

This clonotype has a single count. A single base separates this from a much larger clone, so it may be a read error. The rearrangement links TRBV20-1 to TRBJ2-1; D might be TRBD1 (6 bases). V lost 0 bases and J lost 3, with 15 bases in between. This CDR3 has 16 residues. Germline V gene sequence: CDR1 DFQATT, CDR2 SNEGSKA (reference sequence). The DNA of the CDR3 is TGCAGTGCTAGAGACCAACGGACAGAGGGCTACAATGAGCAGTTCTTC. This encodes CSARDQRTEGYNEQFF.

This rearrangement joins TRBV7-3 to TRBJ2-2; D ambiguous. The CDR3 is made up of 13 amino acids. The V gene's germline CDR1 is SGHTA and CDR2 FQGTGA. The germline V and J ends were trimmed by 3 bases and 6 bases, with 8 bases remaining between them. The CDR3 loop reads CASSLEFAGELFF. CDR3 in DNA: TGTGCCAGCAGCTTGGAGTTCGCCGGGGAGCTGTTTTTT.

This clonotype has only a few counts. The chain recombines TRBV7-8 with TRBJ2-3; no clear D gene. Germline CDR1 and CDR2: SGHVS and FQNEAQ. V was cut by 5 bases and J by 4 bases, with 10 bases left in between. The CDR3 covers 13 residues. The CDR3, as DNA: TGTGCCAGCAGCCCCTTGTACGCAGATACGCAGTATTTT. This encodes CASSPLYADTQYF.

DNA of the CDR3: TGTGCCAGCAGCTTAGTCGGACGGATAAACTACGAGCAGTACTTC. Its protein is CASSLVGRINYEQYF. This chain connects TRBV11-2 to TRBJ2-7, with D uncertain. This CDR3 comprises 15 residues. Trimming stripped 1 base from V and 3 bases from J, with 13 bases between. From germline, CDR1 is SGHAT and CDR2 FQNNGV. The variable domain in full, with the rest retrieved from reference TRBV11-2 and TRBJ2-7, is EAGVAQSPRYKIIEKRQSVAFWCNPISGHATLYWYQQILGQGPKLLIQFQNNGVVDDSQLPKDRFSAERLKGVDSTLKIQPAKLEDSAVYLCASSLVGRINYEQYFGPGTRLTVT.

This clonotype was seen only a few times. The V and J genes are TRBV5-1 and TRBJ2-7, with a tentative D call TRBD1 (6 bases). Germline V gene data show CDR1 as SGHRS and CDR2 as YFSETQ. The CDR3 spans 20 residues. Trimming removed 4 bases at V and 6 bases at J, with 35 bases between. CDR3 nucleotides: TGCGCCAGCAGCCCCGGCCCCGGCAGGGGAAAATCTGGGTGGGGTGGCGAGCAGTACTTC. Amino acid sequence: CASSPGPGRGKSGWGGEQYF. The full variable domain, rest sourced from reference TRBV5-1 and TRBJ2-7, is KAGVTQTPRYLIKTRGQQVTLSCSPISGHRSVSWYQQTPGQGLQFLFEYFSETQRNKGNFPGRFSGRQFSNSRSEMNVSTLELGDSALYLCASSPGPGRGKSGWGGEQYFGPGTRLTVT.

This clonotype was recorded at least ten times. The chain has TRBV5-5 and TRBJ2-5; either TRBD1 or TRBD2 may fit D (6 bases each). Trimming stripped 2 bases from V and 4 bases from J, with 9 bases between. This CDR3 has 13 residues. Germline lookup yields CDR1 SGHKS and CDR2 YYEKEE (reference sequence). CDR3: CASSFEGGETQYF. The CDR3 region has the DNA TGTGCCAGCAGCTTTGAGGGGGGAGAGACCCAGTACTTC.

This rearrangement joins TRBV13 to TRBJ2-5, with 10 bases identical to TRBD2. The V and J ends lost 1 base and 3 bases, in that order; junction bases with no gene match: 5. CDR1 and CDR2 from the germline V gene are PRHDT and FYEKMQ (reference sequence). The CDR3 has 16 amino acids. DNA for the CDR3: TGTGCCAGCAGCTTAGCTCTAGCGGGAGACAAAGAGACCCAGTACTTC. It encodes CASSLALAGDKETQYF.

V is TRBV7-3 and J is TRBJ2-1; perhaps TRBD2 as D (7 bases). Germline CDR1 SGHTA, CDR2 FQGTGA. The CDR3 runs to 16 residues. Trimming stripped 5 bases from V and 10 bases from J, with 24 bases between. DNA of the CDR3: TGTGCCAGCAGCCCGATAGGGGGGGTTGGCTTCAGGGAGCAGTTCTTC. Protein sequence: CASSPIGGVGFREQFF.

This clonotype occurred a few times. The chain couples TRBV28 to TRBJ1-2, with 9 bases matching TRBD1. This CDR3 comprises 15 residues. The germline gives CDR1 MDHEN, CDR2 SYDVKM. V was pared by 2 bases and J by 4 bases, with 5 bases of the junction left unmatched. CDR3 coding DNA: TGTGCCAGCAGTTTAGGGGACAGGGTCATCTATGGCTACACCTTC. Its translation: CASSLGDRVIYGYTF.

Written as DNA, the CDR3 is TGTGCCAGCAGCGTGGGGACTAGCGGGATTGGTGAGCAGTTCTTC. It encodes CASSVGTSGIGEQFF. The chain uses TRBV9 and TRBJ2-1; 13 bases are shared with TRBD2. Germline V gene sequence: CDR1 SGDLS, CDR2 YYNGEE. The V and J ends lost 2 bases and 9 bases, in that order; junction bases with no gene match: 5. The CDR3 has 15 amino acids.

This sequence joins TRBV6-1 and TRBJ2-3; the match to TRBD2 covers 7 bases. CDR1 and CDR2 from the germline V gene are MNHNS and SASEGT. The CDR3 contains 16 residues. V trimming: 5 bases; J trimming: 4 bases; junction bases outside the gene matches: 12. CDR3: CASSISLGGSPDTQYF. The CDR3 DNA sequence: TGTGCCAGCAGTATTTCTCTGGGCGGGAGCCCAGATACGCAGTATTTT.

The rearrangement uses TRBV6-1 and TRBJ2-7, with 8 nucleotides matching TRBD1. CDR3 length: 14 residues. Germline CDR1 MNHNS, CDR2 SASEGT. Unmatched junction bases numbered 5, after V lost 4 bases and J lost 3 bases. CDR3 amino acids: CASSASRGLYEQYF. CDR3 in DNA: TGTGCCAGCAGTGCCTCCAGGGGGCTCTACGAGCAGTACTTC.

The CDR3 protein is CASSVTGGGYEQYF. The CDR3 region has the DNA TGCGCCAGCAGCGTTACAGGGGGCGGGTACGAGCAGTACTTC. The chain carries TRBV5-1 and TRBJ2-7; 9 nucleotides agree with TRBD1. This CDR3 contains 14 residues. The germline V gene has CDR1 SGHRS and CDR2 YFSETQ. Losses at the gene ends were 4 bases for V and 4 bases for J; bases not matched to a gene: 6.